This TCR beta chain derives from a study of T cells in localized non-small cell lung cancer. Produced via immunoSEQ multiplex PCR; TCRdb's table is partial and in-frame only. The data contain approximately 2,000 clones, 23% of them singletons. Overall study results and limits: Greater T cell density in blood accompanied longer overall survival. Researchers found a median approximately 57 of the top 100 tumor clones in adjacent lung.

On this clone: Antigen specificity is unknown.

The CDR3 has 17 amino acids. This specimen was normal lung tissue next to the tumor, taken before any cancer treatment. The receptor was isolated from a female donor aged 60 or older with stage II lung adenocarcinoma. The chain has TRBV12-2 and TRBJ1-5; the D segment call TRBD1 is taken from the table without a DNA check. TRBV12-2 is a documented pseudogene. The chain's CDR3 is CASRPAWQGVRNQPQHF. DNA of the CDR3: TGTGCAAGTCGCCCCGCCTGGCAGGGCGTGCGCAATCAGCCCCAGCATTTT.